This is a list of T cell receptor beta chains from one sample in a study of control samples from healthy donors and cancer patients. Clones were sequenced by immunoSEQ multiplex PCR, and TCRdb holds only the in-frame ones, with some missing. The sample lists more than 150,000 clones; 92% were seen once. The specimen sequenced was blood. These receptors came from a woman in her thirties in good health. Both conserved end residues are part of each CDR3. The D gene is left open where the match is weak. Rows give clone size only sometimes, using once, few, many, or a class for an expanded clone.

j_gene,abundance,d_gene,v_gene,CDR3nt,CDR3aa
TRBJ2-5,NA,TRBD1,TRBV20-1,TGCAGTGCTAGTGACCCAGGGGGAGAAGAGACCCAGTACTTC,CSASDPGGEETQYF
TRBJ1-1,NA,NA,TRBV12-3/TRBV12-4,TGTGCCAGCAGTTTCCCTAACACTGAAGCTTTCTTT,CASSFPNTEAFF
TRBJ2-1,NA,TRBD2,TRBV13,TGTGCCAGCAGCTTAGGATCAGCGGGAGTGAGTGAGCAGTTCTTC,CASSLGSAGVSEQFF
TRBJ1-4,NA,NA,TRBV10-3,TGTGCCATCAGTGAGGCCCTTAATGAAAAACTGTTTTTT,CAISEALNEKLFF
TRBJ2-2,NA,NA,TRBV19,TGTGCCAGTAGTAAAGGGCGGAACACCGGGGAGCTGTTTTTT,CASSKGRNTGELFF
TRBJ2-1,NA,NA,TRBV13,TGTGCCAGCAGCTTGGGGCGGGGGCTCGATGAGCAGTTCTTC,CASSLGRGLDEQFF
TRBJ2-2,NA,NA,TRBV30,TGTGCCTGGAGTCAGACTAGTTCGGGCGGGGAGCTGTTTTTT,CAWSQTSSGGELFF
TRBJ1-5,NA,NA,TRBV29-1,TGCAGCATTATGGACGGTTACAATCAGCCCCAGCATTTT,CSIMDGYNQPQHF
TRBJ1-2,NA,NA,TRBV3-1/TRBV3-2,TGTGCCAGCAGCCAAGATCGCTATGGCTACACCTTC,CASSQDRYGYTF
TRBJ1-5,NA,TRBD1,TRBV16,TGTGCCAGCAGCCAAAGGGGGCGGGATCAGCCCCAGCATTTT,CASSQRGRDQPQHF
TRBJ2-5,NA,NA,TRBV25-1,TGTGCCAGCAGTGAACACAGGGTGCAAGAGACCCAGTACTTC,CASSEHRVQETQYF
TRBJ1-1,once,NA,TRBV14,TGTGCCAGCAGCCAATGGGACCTGGGCCTTGGGGAGACTGAAGCTTTCTTT,CASSQWDLGLGETEAFF
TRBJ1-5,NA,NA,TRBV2,TGTGCCAGCAGTGTTGAACAGGGACGCAATCAGCCCCAGCATTTT,CASSVEQGRNQPQHF
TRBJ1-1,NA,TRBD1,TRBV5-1,TGCGCCAGCAGCCCGGACAGGTGGAACACTGAAGCTTTCTTT,CASSPDRWNTEAFF
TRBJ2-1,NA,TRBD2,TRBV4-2,TGTGCCAGCAGCCCGACTAGCGGGAGGGCTATAGAAGAGCAGTTCTTC,CASSPTSGRAIEEQFF
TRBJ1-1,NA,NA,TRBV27,TGTGCCAGCAGTTTAGACAGTCTTGGGGCCACTGAAGCTTTCTTT,CASSLDSLGATEAFF
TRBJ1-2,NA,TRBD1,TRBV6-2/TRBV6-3,TGTGCCAGCAGTTCTTTTGGGACAGGGATCGGCTACACCTTC,CASSSFGTGIGYTF
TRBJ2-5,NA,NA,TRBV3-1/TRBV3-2,TGTGCCAGCAGAAACTTGGAGACCCAGTACTTC,CASRNLETQYF
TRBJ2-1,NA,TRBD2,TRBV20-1,TGCAGTGCTAGTGGTCCTAGCGGCTTCTACAATGAGCAGTTCTTC,CSASGPSGFYNEQFF
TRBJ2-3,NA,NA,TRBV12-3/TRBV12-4,TGTGCCAGCAGCCGATCCGGAGATACGCAGTATTTT,CASSRSGDTQYF
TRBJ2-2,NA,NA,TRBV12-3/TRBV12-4,TGTGCCAGCAGTTTGGGGTCCGGGGAGCTGTTTTTT,CASSLGSGELFF
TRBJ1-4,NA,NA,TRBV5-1,TGCGCCAGCAGCTTGTATCAGGGACCAAATGAAAAACTGTTTTTT,CASSLYQGPNEKLFF
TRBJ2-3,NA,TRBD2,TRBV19,TGTGCCAGTAGTCCCCCGCTAGCGGTCGGAGGGATAGCAGATACGCAGTATTTT,CASSPPLAVGGIADTQYF
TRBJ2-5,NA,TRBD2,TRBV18,TGTGCCAGCTCATCGCCCTTTGGCGGGAGACAAGAGACCCAGTACTTC,CASSSPFGGRQETQYF
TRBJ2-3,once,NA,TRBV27,TGTGCCAGCAGACCCAAGGGAGCTCTCACAGATACGCAGTATTTT,CASRPKGALTDTQYF
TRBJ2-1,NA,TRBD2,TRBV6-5,TGTGCCAGCAGCCGGCGGGAGGGCTACAATGAGCAGTTCTTC,CASSRREGYNEQFF
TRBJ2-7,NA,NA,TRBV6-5,TGTGCCAGCAGTTACTCGGTCGCAGGCAGCTACGAGCAGTACTTC,CASSYSVAGSYEQYF
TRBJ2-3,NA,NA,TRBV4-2,TGTGCCAGCAGCCAAGTGATCGCGTCAGGACCACACACAGATACGCAGTATTTT,CASSQVIASGPHTDTQYF
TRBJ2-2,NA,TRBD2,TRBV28,TGTGCCAGCCCCGGGGGGGGGCTTCGGGCTCAGCTTAAGATTACCGGGGAGCTGTTTTTT,CASPGGGLRAQLKITGELFF
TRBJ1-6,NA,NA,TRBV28,TGTGCCAGCAGCCCCCCGACAGATAATTCACCCCTCCACTTT,CASSPPTDNSPLHF
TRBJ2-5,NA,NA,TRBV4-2,TGTGCCAGCAGCCCCTATCAGTCCAGTCAAGAGACCCAGTACTTC,CASSPYQSSQETQYF
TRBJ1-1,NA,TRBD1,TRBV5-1,TGCGCCAGCAGTTTCGACAGGGAGGACACTGAAGCTTTCTTT,CASSFDREDTEAFF
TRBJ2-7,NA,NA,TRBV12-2,TGTGCAAGTCGACCCCCTCCGTTCTGTTCCAGCTCCTACGAGCAGTACTTC,CASRPPPFCSSSYEQYF
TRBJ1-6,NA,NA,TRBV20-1,TGCAGTGCTAGTAGTTCCACAGCGAATTCACCCCTCCACTTT,CSASSSTANSPLHF
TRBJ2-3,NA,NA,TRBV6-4,TGTGCCAGCAGTGACTCTCCCACAGATACGCAGTATTTT,CASSDSPTDTQYF
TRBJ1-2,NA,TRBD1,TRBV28,TGTGCCAGCAGTTCCTACAGGGGGCTTAGCTATGGCTACACCTTC,CASSSYRGLSYGYTF
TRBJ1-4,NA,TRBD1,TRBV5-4,TGTGCCAGCAGCTTATCAGGGGGCCTGAATGAAAAACTGTTTTTT,CASSLSGGLNEKLFF
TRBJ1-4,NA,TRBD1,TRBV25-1,TGTGCCAGCAGTGACTTCGGGACAGGGAATGAAAAACTGTTTTTT,CASSDFGTGNEKLFF
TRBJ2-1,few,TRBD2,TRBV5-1,TGCGCCAGCAGCTTGGTTAAGACTAGCGGGAGAGGTGGAGCCTCCTACAATGAGCAGTTCTTC,CASSLVKTSGRGGASYNEQFF
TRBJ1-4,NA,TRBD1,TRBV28,TGTGCCAGCAGCCCCGGGGACAGGGAGCCTACCGAAAAACTGTTTTTT,CASSPGDREPTEKLFF
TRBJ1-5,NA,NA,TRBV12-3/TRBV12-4,TGTGCCAGCAGTTTAGGGAGCAATCAGCCCCAGCATTTT,CASSLGSNQPQHF
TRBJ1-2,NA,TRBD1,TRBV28,TGTGCCAGCAGTCCGTGGCCTCAGGGGGCGTTTGGCTACACCTTC,CASSPWPQGAFGYTF
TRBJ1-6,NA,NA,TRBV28,TGTGCCAGCAGTTTTCCGGTCAGTTCACCCCTCCACTTT,CASSFPVSSPLHF
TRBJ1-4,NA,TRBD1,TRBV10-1,TGCGCCAGCAGCCCCGGGACAGGGACAGAAGTGGAAAAACTGTTTTTT,CASSPGTGTEVEKLFF
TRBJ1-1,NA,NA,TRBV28,TGTGCCAGCAGTCCCCGAGTCCCCTTGAACACTGAAGCTTTCTTT,CASSPRVPLNTEAFF
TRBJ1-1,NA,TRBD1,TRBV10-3,TGTGCCATCAGTACCAACACAGGGGTGGGCACTGAAGCTTTCTTT,CAISTNTGVGTEAFF
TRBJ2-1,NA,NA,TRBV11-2,TGTGCCAGCAGCCGAGGGACCACCTCCTACAATGAGCAGTTCTTC,CASSRGTTSYNEQFF
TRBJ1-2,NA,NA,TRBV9,TGTGCCAGCAGCGCAACAGGGTCCCCTAACTATGGCTACACCTTC,CASSATGSPNYGYTF